The clone carrying this T cell receptor beta chain has ten or more counts. The antigen is not known. This record belongs to a study of T cells in Graves' hyperthyroidism and ophthalmopathy. Whole-study findings and limits: A 13 V-J model separated ophthalmopathy from stable hyperthyroidism.

Amplification of TCR beta CDR3 regions used RNA as the template. During a first-round RT-PCR of the TCR CDR3, the HTBI primer set was used. TCRdb reanalysed the multiplex PCR reads using MiXCR and keeps one entry per CDR3 protein. This sample has hundreds of thousands of distinct CDR3 sequences; roughly 14% occur once, and the top ten carry around 13%. Sample: blood. The clonotype comes from a man younger than 35 with Graves' ophthalmopathy.

The CDR3 loop reads CASDPRGGSTDTQYF. The CDR3 DNA reads TGTGCCAGCGATCCTCGAGGAGGGAGCACAGATACGCAGTATTTT. V usage is TRBV6-5 and J usage is TRBJ2-3; D perhaps matches TRBD2 (6 bases). Germline V gives CDR1 MNHEY, CDR2 SVGAGI. Trimming took 8 bases from V and 0 from J, leaving 15 bases between them. CDR3 length equals 15 residues.